This T cell receptor (beta chain) was found in a study of cytomegalovirus exposure and HLA in healthy donors. Study in general: According to later analysis, the same platform produced the 120 validation and under 750 first-cohort repertoires.

Study conclusions and caveats: The study flagged some 180 TCR beta chains as cytomegalovirus-associated. One later analysis, an examination of the 120 validation repertoires, found that first-cohort TCR clusters tended to co-occur in them.

Some clones are missing from TCRdb's copy, which holds only in-frame ones; the method was immunoSEQ multiplex PCR. The sample records about 110,000 clones, more than 90% being singletons. This clone was detected once. No antigen is known for it. This TCR derives from a young woman in good health and CMV-seronegative. The sample was PBMCs.

CDR3 region: CASSYAGRAFF. The DNA for the CDR3 is TGTGCCAGCAGTTATGCAGGGCGAGCTTTCTTT. The rearrangement joins TRBV6-5 to TRBJ1-1; a weak D match, TRBD1 (5 bases). Per the germline V gene, CDR1 is MNHEY and CDR2 is SVGAGI. The germline V and J ends were trimmed by 3 bases and 10 bases, with 9 bases remaining between them. The CDR3 is 11 residues long.